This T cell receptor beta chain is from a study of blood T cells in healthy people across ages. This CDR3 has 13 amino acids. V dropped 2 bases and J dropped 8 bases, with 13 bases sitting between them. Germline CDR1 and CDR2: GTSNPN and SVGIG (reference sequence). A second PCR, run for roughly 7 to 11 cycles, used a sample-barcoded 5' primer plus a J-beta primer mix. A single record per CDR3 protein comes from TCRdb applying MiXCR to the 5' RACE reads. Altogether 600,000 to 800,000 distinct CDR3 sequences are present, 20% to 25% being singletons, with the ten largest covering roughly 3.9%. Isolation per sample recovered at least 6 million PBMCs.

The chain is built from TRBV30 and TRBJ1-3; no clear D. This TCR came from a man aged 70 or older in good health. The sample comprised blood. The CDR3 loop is CAWSLGTQYTIYF. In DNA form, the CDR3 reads TGTGCCTGGAGTTTGGGAACACAGTACACCATATATTTT.